Included here is one T cell receptor beta chain sequence, with context. V lost 3 bases and J lost 7, with 14 bases in between. Germline CDR1 and CDR2: WSHSY and SAAADI. This CDR3 has 14 residues. This sample was taken from a study of T cells after yellow fever vaccination. In TCRdb, the 5' RACE reads were re-called with MiXCR into one record per CDR3 protein. The repertoire holds hundreds of thousands of distinct CDR3 sequences, with over 15% as singletons. The source material was PBMCs, sampled before the yellow fever booster vaccination. The V call is TRBV10-2, the J call TRBJ2-3; no firm D call. The TCR comes from a man between 18 and 29 years old who received the YFV17D yellow fever vaccine. CDR3 protein: CASSDNNSPYTQYF. As DNA, the CDR3 is TGCGCCAGCAGTGATAACAACTCCCCGTATACGCAGTATTTT.